This T cell receptor beta chain was obtained from a study of metastatic and nonmetastatic thyroid tumors. Between the trimmed V and J ends, which lost 7 bases and 0 bases, there was a span of 9 bases. The CDR3 is 13 amino acids. Germline V gene data show CDR1 as LNHNV and CDR2 as YYDKDF (reference sequence). None of the patients had undergone any treatment ahead of thyroid surgery. TCRdb re-called clones via MiXCR from the PCR reads. The profile shows about 28,000 clones, over 20% of them singletons. Sequenced: blood. V is TRBV15 and J is TRBJ1-2; tentatively, D is TRBD1 (5 bases). The receptor's source is a female donor with papillary thyroid cancer or a benign thyroid nodule (not recorded which). Some clones in this sample may be carry-over from other donors' samples. The CDR3 bases are TGTGCCACCACCGAGGGACCTAACTATGGCTACACCTTC. Protein sequence: CATTEGPNYGYTF.